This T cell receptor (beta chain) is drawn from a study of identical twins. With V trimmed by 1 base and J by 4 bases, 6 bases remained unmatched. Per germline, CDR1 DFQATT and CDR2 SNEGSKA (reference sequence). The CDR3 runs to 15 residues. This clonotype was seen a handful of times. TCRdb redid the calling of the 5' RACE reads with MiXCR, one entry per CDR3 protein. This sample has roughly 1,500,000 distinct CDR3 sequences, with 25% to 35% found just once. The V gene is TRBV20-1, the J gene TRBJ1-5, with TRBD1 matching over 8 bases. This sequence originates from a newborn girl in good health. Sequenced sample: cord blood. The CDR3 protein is CSARVTGGRNQPQHF. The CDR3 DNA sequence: TGCAGTGCTAGAGTTACAGGGGGAAGAAATCAGCCCCAGCATTTT.